This entry describes one T cell receptor beta chain. The source of the sample is a study of blood T cell repertoires in COVID-19. Only in-frame clones appear in the TCRdb table, and some are missing; sequencing was by immunoSEQ multiplex PCR. Here the sample spans about 110,000 clones, approximately 80% being singletons. CDR3 length: 13 amino acids. Between the trimmed V and J ends, which lost 3 bases and 5 bases, there was a span of 10 bases. Germline CDR1 is MNHEY and CDR2 is SVGAGI. The rearrangement links TRBV6-5 to TRBJ1-1; D possibly corresponds to TRBD1 (6 bases). Sequencing was performed on peripheral blood. This TCR was recovered from a woman aged 70-85 years with acute or convalescent COVID-19. DNA of the CDR3: TGTGCCAGCAGTTATAAGGGGGAAACTGAAGCTTTCTTT. Its translation is CASSYKGETEAFF.